The 12 T cell receptor beta chains listed next were all sequenced from one sample in a study of blood T cell repertoires in COVID-19. Assay: immunoSEQ multiplex PCR; the TCRdb copy retains only in-frame clones and omits some. This table has about 130,000 clones, approximately 74% appearing once. Sequenced input: peripheral blood. The source is a woman aged 65 to 85 with acute or convalescent COVID-19.

The rearrangement joins TRBV5-1 to TRBJ1-2, with 9 positions matching TRBD1. The CDR3 is made up of 15 amino acids. V dropped 0 bases and J dropped 8; count of bases not matched to a gene: 8. In germline, CDR1 is SGHRS, CDR2 YFSETQ. CDR3 bases: TGCGCCAGCAGCTTGGCCCCGGGACAGGGATACGGCTACACCTTC. Amino acid sequence: CASSLAPGQGYGYTF.

The chain has TRBV2 and TRBJ2-2, with TRBD2 matching 13 bases. CDR1 and CDR2 (germline): SNHLY, FYNNEI. Germline trimming cut 7 bases from V and 1 base from J; bases unmatched to any gene: 6. The CDR3 consists of 17 residues. Here the CDR3 reads CASMGLAGPQNTGELFF. The CDR3, as DNA: TGTGCCAGCATGGGACTAGCGGGACCCCAGAACACCGGGGAGCTGTTTTTT.

This chain links TRBV7-9 with TRBJ1-4; D perhaps matches TRBD1 (5 bases). The CDR3 is made up of 14 amino acids. Germline V gene data show CDR1 as SEHNR and CDR2 as FQNEAQ (reference sequence). Trimming took 4 bases from V and 7 from J, leaving 13 bases between them. The CDR3 DNA reads TGTGCCAGCAGCTCCGGGACTAATAGTGAAAAACTGTTTTTT. This translates into CASSSGTNSEKLFF.

This clone was seen a single time. The chain couples TRBV7-3 to TRBJ2-1; 10 nucleotides line up with TRBD2. Germline V gives CDR1 SGHTA, CDR2 FQGTGA. J was trimmed by 5 bases and V by 4 bases; bases with no gene match: 8. The CDR3 is 16 residues long. CDR3 protein: CASSSNPGLANNEQFF. CDR3 DNA: TGTGCCAGCAGCTCAAATCCGGGACTAGCGAACAATGAGCAGTTCTTC.

This clone was counted a few times. The chain carries TRBV21-1 and TRBJ1-1; the table gives TRBD1 as D, unverified against the DNA. TRBV21-1 is labeled a pseudogene. The CDR3 extends over 16 amino acids. The CDR3 sequence is CASSKARDNMNTEAFF. The CDR3 nucleotides are TGTGCCAGCAGCAAAGCGCGAGACAACATGAACACTGAAGCTTTCTTT.

The table lists this clone with a few counts. The chain combines TRBV4-3 with TRBJ1-4; TRBD1 aligns across 7 bases. CDR1 LGHNA and CDR2 YSLEER come from the germline V gene. The CDR3 is made up of 15 amino acids. V trimming: 0 bases; J trimming: 4 bases; junction bases outside the gene matches: 2. The CDR3 spells CASSQDNRGNEKLFF. DNA for the CDR3: TGCGCCAGCAGCCAAGATAACAGGGGTAATGAAAAACTGTTTTTT.

The chain uses TRBV28 and TRBJ1-2; D might be TRBD1 (5 bases). This CDR3 spans 13 amino acids. V was trimmed by 7 bases and J by 8 bases, leaving 17 bases between them. Germline V gives CDR1 MDHEN, CDR2 SYDVKM. CDR3 region: CASITGGSGGYTF. In DNA form, the CDR3 reads TGTGCCAGCATAACCGGGGGTTCGGGCGGCTACACCTTC.

This chain connects TRBV30 to TRBJ1-5; D remains ambiguous. The CDR3 runs 13 residues. Germline V lookup: CDR1 GTSNPN, CDR2 SVGIG (reference sequence). The V end was cut by 2 bases, the J end by 3 bases, with 8 bases between. CDR3 sequence (DNA): TGTGCCTGGAGTAACTTCGACAATCAGCCCCAGCATTTT. It translates to CAWSNFDNQPQHF.

The chain employs TRBV19 and TRBJ2-7; 9 bases match TRBD1. This CDR3 comprises 14 residues. With V trimmed by 5 bases and J by 7 bases, 9 bases remained unmatched. Per the germline V gene, CDR1 is LNHDA and CDR2 is SQIVND (reference sequence). CDR3 in amino acids: CASSLRDRVEEQYF. CDR3 coding DNA: TGTGCCAGTAGTCTACGGGACAGGGTGGAAGAGCAGTACTTC.

This clone occurred a few times. This chain links TRBV19 with TRBJ1-4; D gene ambiguous. The CDR3 sequence is 15 residues long. CDR1 and CDR2 (germline): LNHDA, SQIVND (reference sequence). V dropped 5 bases and J dropped 5 bases, with 15 bases sitting between them. CDR3 in amino acids: CASSGSRQENEKLFF. CDR3 DNA: TGTGCCAGTAGTGGCAGCAGGCAGGAAAATGAAAAACTGTTTTTT.

The chain recombines TRBV29-1 with TRBJ2-1; 7 bases match TRBD1. The CDR3 is 14 amino acids. Per the germline V gene, CDR1 is SQVTM and CDR2 is ANQGSEA. The junction had 8 bases not matched to a gene; V was cut back by 2 bases and J by 7 bases. The CDR3 nucleotides are TGCAGCGTTGAAATAGGGGGCTTGAGGAATGAGCAGTTCTTC. Translated, it gives CSVEIGGLRNEQFF.

The chain has TRBV5-1 and TRBJ2-3; 7 nucleotides align to TRBD1. Germline lookup yields CDR1 SGHRS and CDR2 YFSETQ. V shed 4 bases, J shed 2 bases, and the junction held 13 bases outside the gene matches. CDR3 size: 17 residues. The CDR3 spells CASSQTPTGTLTDTQYF. The DNA for the CDR3 is TGCGCCAGCAGCCAAACCCCGACAGGGACCCTCACAGATACGCAGTATTTT.